The present T cell receptor beta chain was sequenced within a study of tumor and adjacent non-tumor tissue in lung cancer. Study information: Each sample yielded around 4 million productive TCRbeta reads on average. Study-wide results and caveats: Shorter survival was associated with higher TCR diversity in tumors.

No cell sorting was done before RNA was extracted from the tissue. Between August and November 2014, newly diagnosed, chemotherapy-naive lung cancer patients underwent thoracic surgery in China. This clonotype was detected only a few times. Its antigen remains unknown. V dropped 4 bases and J dropped 1 base, with 4 bases sitting between them. The CDR3 contains 12 residues. The library came from three nested PCR rounds adapted from ARM-PCR protocols. TCRdb called the multiplex PCR reads again in MiXCR, with one record for every CDR3 protein. Of 220,000 or so distinct CDR3 sequences listed, 60% to 75% were seen once; the top ten hold around 25%.

The sequenced material came from lung tumor tissue. The chain has TRBV12-3 or TRBV12-4 and TRBJ1-2; no definite D call. The origin of this receptor is a man between 60 and 75 years old with non-small cell lung cancer. The CDR3 spells CASSSFNYGYTF. DNA of the CDR3: TGTGCCAGCAGTTCCTTTAACTATGGCTACACCTTC.